Below are 5 T cell receptor beta chains sequenced from a single sample in a study of control samples from healthy donors and cancer patients. The data were produced by immunoSEQ multiplex PCR, yet TCRdb's version contains in-frame clones alone and is incomplete. The sample holds 130,000 or so clones, roughly 94% seen once. The specimen sequenced was blood. Receptor source: a man aged 35 to 55 in good health.

The V gene is TRBV4-1, the J gene TRBJ1-2, with D perhaps matching TRBD1 (6 bases). The germline V and J ends were trimmed by 4 bases and 6 bases, with 12 bases remaining between them. The CDR3 is made up of 13 amino acids. CDR1 and CDR2 from the germline V gene are MGHRA and YSYEKL. This chain's CDR3 is CASSPQGFNGYTF. CDR3 in DNA: TGCGCCAGCAGCCCACAGGGATTTAATGGCTACACCTTC.

The rearrangement joins TRBV7-2 to TRBJ1-3; 7 bases are a match to TRBD1. There are 16 residues in the CDR3. With V trimmed by 5 bases and J by 0 bases, 7 bases remained unmatched. Germline loops: CDR1 SGHTA, CDR2 FQGNSA. The CDR3 protein is CASSAPGQISGNTIYF. Written as DNA, the CDR3 is TGTGCCAGCAGCGCCCCGGGACAGATCTCTGGAAACACCATATATTTT.

The V call is TRBV11-2, the J call TRBJ1-2; D gene ambiguous. Germline CDR1 reads SGHAT; CDR2 reads FQNNGV. The CDR3 has 14 residues. The V end lost 7 bases, the J end lost 2 bases, and 14 bases lay between the germline ends. The CDR3 is CASTPRGTNYGYTF. The CDR3 nucleotides are TGTGCCAGCACCCCCCGAGGCACCAACTATGGCTACACCTTC.

The V gene is TRBV6-5, the J gene TRBJ1-1; D gene unclear. CDR1 and CDR2 (germline): MNHEY, SVGAGI. This CDR3 spans 13 amino acids. Between the trimmed V and J ends, which lost 4 bases and 5 bases, there was a span of 11 bases. CDR3 coding DNA: TGTGCCAGCAGTTTGGGGAGCGGGACTGAAGCTTTCTTT. As protein: CASSLGSGTEAFF.

This clone has just one count. The CDR3 region is CASSYMGPPRAEAFF. Written as DNA, the CDR3 is TGTGCCAGCAGTTACATGGGGCCCCCGAGGGCTGAAGCTTTCTTT. This rearrangement joins TRBV6-5 to TRBJ1-1; possibly TRBD1 for D (5 bases). Germline V gene lookup returns CDR1 MNHEY and CDR2 SVGAGI. V lost 2 bases and J lost 6, with 16 bases in between. The CDR3 is 15 residues long.